The 30 T cell receptor beta chains presented below share a single source sample, sequenced in a study of cytomegalovirus exposure and HLA in healthy donors (dated by TCRdb to about 2017). The library relied on the immunoSEQ multiplex PCR assay. The multiplex PCR relied on a mix of 60 forward primers for TCR Vbeta segments and 13 reverse primers for TCR Jbeta segments. The table comes from immuneACCESS by way of TCRdb, which keeps in-frame sequences with V and J called. Part of the clones is missing from these tables; in studies checked, under half for an unresolved V gene and the rest for unknown reasons. The sample table contains 190,000 or so clones; only one count was recorded for under 85% of them. The ten top clones hold about 1.6% of the sample. Sequencing input: PBMCs. These receptors all stem from a man between 45 and 60 years old in good health and CMV-seronegative.

The chain joins TRBV7-9 to TRBJ1-2; TRBD1 matches at 8 bases. CDR3 length: 14 amino acids. V shed 4 bases and J 3 bases; nucleotides not matched to a gene: 4. In germline, CDR1 is SEHNR, CDR2 FQNEAQ (reference sequence). This chain's CDR3 is CASSSTDRDYGYTF. The CDR3 region has the DNA TGTGCCAGCAGCTCTACGGACAGGGACTATGGCTACACCTTC.

V usage is TRBV30 and J usage is TRBJ2-3, with 10 bases fitting TRBD2. CDR3 length equals 14 residues. Germline CDR1 and CDR2: GTSNPN and SVGIG (reference sequence). The V and J ends lost 7 bases and 2 bases, in that order; junction bases with no gene match: 6. The CDR3 DNA reads TGTGCCTACCGACTAGCGGGCCTCACAGATACGCAGTATTTT. The encoded protein is CAYRLAGLTDTQYF.

J is TRBJ2-1 and V is TRBV7-8; D gene unclear. V was cut by 6 bases and J by 0 bases, with 12 bases left in between. The CDR3 contains 15 residues. Germline V gene data show CDR1 as SGHVS and CDR2 as FQNEAQ. The CDR3 here is CASSFPVSSYNEQFF. The CDR3 DNA is TGTGCCAGCAGTTTCCCCGTGAGCTCCTACAATGAGCAGTTCTTC.

The chain employs TRBV12-2 and TRBJ2-3; the table's D call of TRBD1 was not tested on the DNA. TRBV12-2 is a pseudogene locus. CDR3 length: 15 residues. CDR3 region: CASRPSGGYTDTQYF. CDR3 nucleotide sequence: TGTGCAAGTCGTCCCAGTGGGGGCTACACAGATACGCAGTATTTT.

V is TRBV7-3 and J is TRBJ1-2; weak D call: TRBD1 (6 bases). Germline V lookup: CDR1 SGHTA, CDR2 FQGTGA. Deletions cut 2 bases from V and 4 bases from J, with 14 bases between. There are 15 residues in the CDR3. CDR3 in amino acids: CASSLGQIGVYGYTF. CDR3 DNA sequence: TGTGCCAGCAGCTTAGGACAGATCGGAGTCTATGGCTACACCTTC.

This chain connects TRBV7-2 to TRBJ2-7; 13 bases fit TRBD2. The ends lost 5 bases at V and 2 bases at J; junction bases unmatched: 6. CDR3 length equals 16 residues. The V gene's germline CDR1 is SGHTA and CDR2 FQGNSA. In DNA form, the CDR3 reads TGTGCCAGCAGCCTGTTACTAGCGGGAGGGGCCTACGAGCAGTACTTC. Translation: CASSLLLAGGAYEQYF.

This chain connects TRBV7-2 to TRBJ1-1; TRBD1 is a possible D gene (5 bases). Germline CDR1 and CDR2: SGHTA and FQGNSA. The CDR3 sequence is 15 residues long. V shed 1 base and J shed 0 bases, with 9 bases lying between them. CDR3 nucleotide sequence: TGTGCCAGCAGCTTAGTGGACACATTGAACACTGAAGCTTTCTTT. This gives the protein CASSLVDTLNTEAFF.

About this clone: This same CDR3 is encoded by further DNA sequences in the sample. The chain couples TRBV29-1 to TRBJ2-7; 9 bases fit TRBD2. Germline values: CDR1 SQVTM, CDR2 ANQGSEA. V lost 5 bases to trimming and J lost 4 bases; unmatched junction nucleotides: 3. The CDR3 runs to 12 residues. Here the CDR3 reads CSVLSGGYEQYF. CDR3 nucleotide sequence: TGCAGCGTTCTTAGCGGGGGATACGAGCAGTACTTC.

The chain is built from TRBV6-1 and TRBJ1-2; D is possibly TRBD1 (5 bases). The CDR3 length is 15 residues. Germline CDR1 MNHNS, CDR2 SASEGT. The V gene lost 5 bases and the J gene lost 3 bases, with 16 bases spanning the gap. The CDR3 loop is CASSPQGVTYYGYTF. CDR3 nucleotide sequence: TGTGCCAGCAGTCCCCAAGGGGTTACCTACTATGGCTACACCTTC.

This clone was seen only once. The chain uses TRBV25-1 and TRBJ2-1; TRBD2 aligns across 8 bases. CDR3 length: 15 residues. The V and J ends lost 6 bases and 0 bases, in that order; junction bases with no gene match: 4. CDR1 is MGHDK, CDR2 SYGVNS, per germline. This chain's CDR3 is CASRRGRSSYNEQFF. The CDR3 bases are TGTGCCAGCAGGCGCGGGAGGAGCTCCTACAATGAGCAGTTCTTC.

The chain links TRBV28 to TRBJ2-5, with 7 nucleotides matching TRBD2. The J call is doubtful: the DNA matches TRBJ2-7 better. This CDR3 is 15 amino acids long. Per germline, CDR1 MDHEN and CDR2 SYDVKM. The CDR3 DNA follows: TGTGCCAGCAGCCTCGGCGGGGGACGGGTGGGCGAGCAGTACTTC. It codes for CASSLGGGRVGEQYF.

The V call is TRBV4-1, the J call TRBJ2-1; possible D gene TRBD2, 7 bases. Looked up from germline, CDR1 is MGHRA and CDR2 is YSYEKL. V lost 4 bases and J lost 4, with 20 bases in between. There are 17 residues in the CDR3. As DNA, the CDR3 is TGCGCCAGCAGCCGCCAGGGGAGGGTGGAAGGGTACAATGAGCAGTTCTTC. The encoded protein is CASSRQGRVEGYNEQFF.

This chain uses TRBV2 with TRBJ1-2; 12 bases fit TRBD1. CDR1 SNHLY and CDR2 FYNNEI come from the germline V gene. The CDR3 runs 15 residues. V trimming: 6 bases; J trimming: 2 bases; junction bases outside the gene matches: 4. The CDR3 DNA reads as TGTGCCAGCAGCGCGGGACAGGGGGCAAACTATGGCTACACCTTC. Translating it yields CASSAGQGANYGYTF.

The chain combines TRBV7-2 with TRBJ2-2, with D perhaps matching TRBD2 (6 bases). Germline-derived CDR1 and CDR2 are SGHTA and FQGNSA. The CDR3 has 15 amino acids. V shed 2 bases and J shed 7 bases, with 14 bases lying between them. CDR3 region: CASSLIPGVGGELFF. CDR3 nucleotides: TGTGCCAGCAGCTTAATACCGGGAGTCGGCGGGGAGCTGTTTTTT.

This chain uses TRBV19 with TRBJ1-5; D gene ambiguous. CDR3 length equals 13 residues. Germline lookup yields CDR1 LNHDA and CDR2 SQIVND (reference sequence). V was pared by 5 bases and J by 3 bases, with 8 bases between. The chain's CDR3 is CASSEQPNQPQHF. The CDR3 region has the DNA TGTGCCAGTAGTGAACAGCCCAATCAGCCCCAGCATTTT.

This chain connects TRBV15 to TRBJ1-5; a weak D match, TRBD1 (5 bases). The CDR3 extends over 15 amino acids. Per germline, CDR1 LNHNV and CDR2 YYDKDF (reference sequence). Trimming shortened V by 1 base and J by 9 bases, and 16 bases separated the two germline ends. CDR3 sequence (DNA): TGTGCCACCAGCAGAGTAGGGGCCTCCGGGCGGCCCCAGCATTTT. As protein: CATSRVGASGRPQHF.

The chain couples TRBV7-2 to TRBJ2-2; TRBD2 might be the D (6 bases). Germline assignment: CDR1 SGHTA and CDR2 FQGNSA. With 5 bases removed from V and 3 bases from J, the gap between germline ends came to 10 bases. This CDR3 is 14 amino acids long. CDR3: CASSGGIDTGELFF. In DNA, the CDR3 is TGTGCCAGCAGCGGCGGGATAGACACCGGGGAGCTGTTTTTT. The full variable domain, in which reference TRBV7-2 and TRBJ2-2 provide the parts outside the CDR3, is GAGVSQSPSNKVTEKGKDVELRCDPISGHTALYWYRQSLGQGLEFLIYFQGNSAPDKSGLPSDRFSAERTGGSVSTLTIQRTQQEDSAVYLCASSGGIDTGELFFGEGSRLTVL.

This chain uses TRBV11-2 with TRBJ2-5, with 9 bases identical to TRBD1. Losses at the gene ends were 5 bases for V and 4 bases for J; bases not matched to a gene: 11. Germline V CDR1 and CDR2: SGHAT, FQNNGV. CDR3 size: 16 residues. This CDR3 is CASSTRRDRVIETQYF. The CDR3 DNA is TGTGCCAGCAGCACAAGACGGGACAGGGTTATAGAGACCCAGTACTTC.

The genes are TRBV5-6 and TRBJ2-1; 8 nucleotides agree with TRBD2. The CDR3 sequence is 16 residues long. Germline CDR1 is SGHDT and CDR2 is YYEEEE. V shed 4 bases and J 5 bases; nucleotides not matched to a gene: 11. This CDR3 reads CASSMGWREANNEQFF. The CDR3 DNA reads as TGTGCCAGCAGCATGGGGTGGCGGGAGGCCAACAATGAGCAGTTCTTC.

The V gene is TRBV19, the J gene TRBJ2-5; TRBD1 agrees at 7 bases. This CDR3 comprises 16 residues. CDR1 and CDR2 from the germline V gene are LNHDA and SQIVND (reference sequence). V lost 3 bases to trimming and J lost 1 base; unmatched junction nucleotides: 8. The CDR3 nucleotides are TGTGCCAGTAGTATCGGGACAGATTCCCTCCAAGAGACCCAGTACTTC. Translation: CASSIGTDSLQETQYF.

This CDR3 reads CASSLWLGRDTEAFF. The DNA for the CDR3 is TGTGCCAGCAGCTTATGGCTCGGTCGGGACACTGAAGCTTTCTTT. The chain is built from TRBV7-2 and TRBJ1-1, with D unresolved. This CDR3 has 15 residues. V dropped 2 bases and J dropped 3 bases, with 13 bases sitting between them. Germline CDR1 reads SGHTA; CDR2 reads FQGNSA.

The J gene is TRBJ2-5, the V gene TRBV7-2; TRBD2 aligns across 7 bases. The CDR3 is made up of 17 amino acids. Germline-derived CDR1 and CDR2 are SGHTA and FQGNSA. Losses at the gene ends were 3 bases for V and 5 bases for J; bases not matched to a gene: 15. CDR3 amino acids: CASSFYPGGREGETQYF. DNA for the CDR3: TGTGCCAGCAGCTTCTACCCGGGCGGGAGAGAGGGGGAGACCCAGTACTTC.

J is TRBJ2-5 and V is TRBV7-3; 9 nucleotides agree with TRBD2. V was clipped by 2 bases and J by 4 bases; unmatched bases: 2. The CDR3 is made up of 14 amino acids. CDR1 is SGHTA, CDR2 FQGTGA, per germline. The CDR3 sequence is CASSLAGGRETQYF. The CDR3 nucleotides are TGTGCCAGCAGCTTAGCGGGAGGGAGAGAGACCCAGTACTTC.

The chain couples TRBV6-5 to TRBJ2-1; 12 bases are shared with TRBD1. V dropped 2 bases and J dropped 9; count of bases not matched to a gene: 8. Germline V gene sequence: CDR1 MNHEY, CDR2 SVGAGI. This CDR3 is built from 16 residues. The CDR3: CASSYVPGQGASEQFF. The CDR3 bases are TGTGCCAGCAGTTACGTCCCGGGACAGGGGGCGAGTGAGCAGTTCTTC.

This chain uses TRBV28 with TRBJ2-7, with D unclear. V dropped 6 bases and J dropped 4 bases, with 10 bases sitting between them. The CDR3 consists of 12 residues. Germline CDR1 reads MDHEN; CDR2 reads SYDVKM. CDR3: CASSSVLYEQYF. DNA for the CDR3: TGTGCCAGCAGCTCCGTCTTGTACGAGCAGTACTTC.

The rearrangement uses TRBV6-5 and TRBJ2-5, with a weak D call TRBD1 (5 bases). Trimming took off 5 bases at V and 2 bases at J, with 15 bases between the two ends. Looked up from germline, CDR1 is MNHEY and CDR2 is SVGAGI. The CDR3 is 15 amino acids. CDR3 nucleotides: TGTGCCAGCAGTCGATCAGGGTTGGAGCAAGAGACCCAGTACTTC. Its protein product is CASSRSGLEQETQYF.

This chain joins TRBV5-1 and TRBJ2-3, with TRBD2 matching over 7 bases. The CDR3 has 17 residues. Germline assignment: CDR1 SGHRS and CDR2 YFSETQ. Losses at the gene ends were 3 bases for V and 4 bases for J; bases not matched to a gene: 14. CDR3 sequence (DNA): TGCGCCAGCAGCTCCGGAATGAGGGAGGGGATGGCAGATACGCAGTATTTT. This codes for CASSSGMREGMADTQYF. The whole variable domain, remainder taken from reference TRBV5-1 and TRBJ2-3, is KAGVTQTPRYLIKTRGQQVTLSCSPISGHRSVSWYQQTPGQGLQFLFEYFSETQRNKGNFPGRFSGRQFSNSRSEMNVSTLELGDSALYLCASSSGMREGMADTQYFGPGTRLTVL.

The chain links TRBV28 to TRBJ2-5, with TRBD1 identical over 11 bases. This CDR3 has 15 amino acids. The V and J ends lost 7 bases and 4 bases, in that order; junction bases with no gene match: 8. The germline CDR1 and CDR2 sequences are MDHEN and SYDVKM. CDR3 amino acids: CASKGGTGGLETQYF. Written as DNA, the CDR3 is TGTGCCAGCAAGGGCGGGACAGGGGGATTAGAGACCCAGTACTTC. Filled out from reference TRBV28 and TRBJ2-5, the complete variable domain reads DVKVTQSSRYLVKRTGEKVFLECVQDMDHENMFWYRQDPGLGLRLIYFSYDVKMKEKGDIPEGYSVSREKKERFSLILESASTNQTSMYLCASKGGTGGLETQYFGPGTRLLVL.

As regards this clone: The same CDR3 also results from other DNA sequences found in this sample. CDR3 nucleotide sequence: TGTGCCAGCAGCTTAGGATCGGGGGGTAATTCACCCCTCCACTTT. The encoded protein is CASSLGSGGNSPLHF. V is TRBV7-9 and J is TRBJ1-6; a possible D gene is TRBD1 (5 bases). CDR1 and CDR2 (germline): SEHNR, FQNEAQ (reference sequence). This CDR3 contains 15 residues. Trimming took 1 base from V and 6 from J, leaving 10 bases between them.

The V call is TRBV5-5, the J call TRBJ2-1; 7 bases match TRBD1. This CDR3 is built from 14 residues. The germline CDR1 and CDR2 sequences are SGHKS and YYEKEE (reference sequence). The ends lost 5 bases at V and 5 bases at J; junction bases unmatched: 7. CDR3 bases: TGTGCCAGCAGTTCACCGGACAGGAACAATGAGCAGTTCTTC. The encoded protein is CASSSPDRNNEQFF.